This TCR beta chain was profiled in a study of radiation and T cells in renal cell carcinoma. The repertoire was sequenced with immunoSEQ multiplex PCR; TCRdb's copy has only in-frame clones and lacks some. The table shows about 76,000 clones, with about nine tenths occurring only once. Time point: blood 4 weeks post-SBRT, at nephrectomy. Treatment here: 15 Gy SBRT to primary tumor, nephrectomy 4 weeks later. This CDR3 is built from 14 residues. The J segment lost 10 bases and the V segment lost 5 bases, leaving 9 bases of the junction unmatched. Germline assignment: CDR1 SGHTA and CDR2 FQGNSA. The genes are TRBV7-2 and TRBJ1-5; the match to TRBD1 covers 9 bases. The material was blood, obtained from a patient whose treatment included radiotherapy and nephrectomy. This clonotype originated in an older woman with renal cell carcinoma. This chain's CDR3 is CASSPVLQGAPQHF. As DNA, the CDR3 is TGTGCCAGCAGCCCAGTACTACAGGGGGCCCCCCAGCATTTT.